The rows below give T cell receptor beta chains drawn from one sample of a study of blood T cell repertoires in COVID-19. The table came from immunoSEQ multiplex PCR; TCRdb's copy has only in-frame clones and leaves some out. The sample contains roughly 160,000 clones, more than 75% of which appear only once. Input material: peripheral blood. These receptors were collected from a woman in her forties or fifties with COVID-19, enrolled during active disease. Both conserved end residues are part of each CDR3. A D gene is named only where the DNA matches it firmly. Not every row has a clone size; where given, it reads once, few, many or a size class.

NA	TRBJ2-3	TRBV27	NA	CASSLLGGGTDTQYF	TGTGCCAGCAGTTTATTGGGCGGGGGCACAGATACGCAGTATTTT
NA	TRBJ2-3	TRBV5-1	NA	CASSFAGGADTQYF	TGCGCCAGCAGCTTCGCAGGAGGGGCCGATACGCAGTATTTT
NA	TRBJ2-2	TRBV9	NA	CASSVNPGILTGELFF	TGTGCCAGCAGCGTTAACCCAGGGATTCTCACCGGGGAGCTGTTTTTT
once	TRBJ1-2	TRBV4-1	NA	CASSQMDTSNYGYTF	TGCGCCAGCAGCCAAATGGACACGTCTAACTATGGCTACACCTTC
NA	TRBJ2-2	TRBV28	NA	CASSLGQWNTGELFF	TGTGCCAGCAGTTTGGGCCAGTGGAACACCGGGGAGCTGTTTTTT
once	TRBJ2-1	TRBV9	NA	CASMRSRGYEQFF	TGTGCCAGCATGAGGTCTCGAGGGTATGAGCAGTTCTTC
many	TRBJ1-5	TRBV7-9	NA	CASSLQNQPQHF	TGTGCCAGCAGCTTACAAAATCAGCCCCAGCATTTT
NA	TRBJ1-5	TRBV24-1	TRBD1	CATSDYRGPRVRNQPQHF	TGTGCCACCAGTGATTACAGGGGGCCCAGGGTACGCAATCAGCCCCAGCATTTT
NA	TRBJ2-1	TRBV4-1	NA	CASSQEEGGPINNEQFF	TGCGCCAGCAGCCAAGAAGAGGGGGGGCCCATAAACAATGAGCAGTTCTTC
NA	TRBJ1-1	TRBV18	NA	CASSPPIAMNTEAFF	TGTGCCAGCTCACCACCGATAGCGATGAACACTGAAGCTTTCTTT
NA	TRBJ1-2	TRBV29-1	NA	CSVSPGSRGYGYTF	TGCAGCGTCTCCCCTGGGTCCCGGGGATATGGCTACACCTTC
NA	TRBJ1-2	TRBV21-1	NA	CASPYLSGDYGYTF	TGTGCCAGTCCTTACCTTTCCGGTGACTATGGCTACACCTTC
NA	TRBJ2-5	TRBV11-2	TRBD1	CASSLVLGQGGETQYF	TGTGCCAGCAGCTTAGTTTTGGGACAGGGGGGAGAGACCCAGTACTTC
NA	TRBJ1-1	TRBV5-1	NA	CASSLDGWSTEAFF	TGCGCCAGCAGCTTGGACGGGTGGTCCACTGAAGCTTTCTTT
few	TRBJ1-1	TRBV7-8	TRBD1	CASSSDRIRGLGTEAFF	TGTGCCAGCAGCTCGGACAGGATAAGGGGGTTGGGCACTGAAGCTTTCTTT
NA	TRBJ2-2	TRBV2	TRBD2	CARQRLAGGPGELFF	TGTGCCAGACAAAGACTAGCGGGGGGGCCCGGGGAGCTGTTTTTT
NA	TRBJ2-1	TRBV11-2	TRBD2	CASSPGTSGGDYNEQFF	TGTGCCAGCAGCCCTGGGACTAGCGGGGGGGACTACAATGAGCAGTTCTTC
NA	TRBJ2-5	TRBV30	TRBD1	CAWVRTGGHRETQYF	TGTGCCTGGGTCAGGACAGGGGGACATCGGGAGACCCAGTACTTC
NA	TRBJ2-4	TRBV6-1	TRBD1	CASSDEPGQGNIQYF	TGTGCCAGCAGTGACGAACCGGGACAGGGGAACATTCAGTACTTC
NA	TRBJ2-5	TRBV10-2	NA	CASSEWAVQTETQYF	TGCGCCAGCAGTGAGTGGGCCGTCCAGACGGAGACCCAGTACTTC
NA	TRBJ2-7	TRBV20-1	TRBD2	CSASWSSGGAYEQYF	TGCAGTGCTAGTTGGTCTAGCGGGGGGGCCTACGAGCAGTACTTC
NA	TRBJ1-1	TRBV4-2	NA	CASSQTTTNTEAFF	TGTGCCAGCAGCCAAACTACAACGAACACTGAAGCTTTCTTT
once	TRBJ2-7	TRBV4-1	NA	CASSQEGAGNGEQYF	TGCGCCAGCAGCCAAGAGGGGGCAGGGAACGGCGAGCAGTACTTC
NA	TRBJ1-4	TRBV4-1	TRBD1	CASSQGTGAGDEKLFF	TGCGCCAGCAGCCAGGGAACAGGGGCCGGGGATGAAAAACTGTTTTTT